This T cell receptor (beta chain) derives from a study of blood T cell repertoires in COVID-19. Study background: Some COVID-19 samples were acute and others convalescent; all came from the United States, Italy and Spain. Sources were T cells, B-cell-depleted T cells, or PBMCs; the material itself was cDNA or gDNA.

Methods used by the authors: Estimation of nucleated cell counts was performed using reference gene primer amplification. Libraries were prepared by immunoSEQ multiplex PCR; TCRdb keeps only in-frame clonotypes and omits some of them. V, J and clone size reflect that table, while D and trimming were determined from the DNA. The profile shows some 22,000 clones, around 90% of them singletons. This clone has more than one count but fewer than ten. The specimen was peripheral blood. The clonotype comes from a man between 65 and 80 years old in a cohort sampled during active COVID-19.

Written as DNA, the CDR3 is TGTGCCAGCAGCGGGTTTGGGGGCTACACCTTC. This codes for CASSGFGGYTF. The genes are TRBV12-3 or TRBV12-4 and TRBJ1-2; the D is unclear. The V end was cut by 6 bases, the J end by 8 bases, with 10 bases between. This CDR3 region has 11 residues.